A selection of T cell receptor beta chains follows, all from one sample in a study of blood T cell repertoires in COVID-19. TCRdb's copy holds only in-frame clones and misses some; the assay was immunoSEQ multiplex PCR. Seen here are approximately 100,000 clones, 91% observed once, and the top ten hold 17%. The sample comprised peripheral blood. The receptors come from a man between 45 and 60 years old with acute or convalescent COVID-19. CDR3s include the opening cysteine and the closing phenylalanine or tryptophan.

TRBJ1-1	TRBV30	CAWKETERAFF
TRBJ1-4	TRBV28	CASTPQGEKLFF
TRBJ1-2	TRBV7-9	CASSLEGVYGYTF
TRBJ1-1	TRBV10-3	CAISDVGETEAFF
TRBJ1-2	TRBV19	CASSMDLAGAYGYTF
TRBJ1-5	TRBV6-1	CASSEVGSGGQPQHF
TRBJ1-1	TRBV3-1/TRBV3-2	CASSQDVRVTEAFF
TRBJ1-3	TRBV2	CASSGFPVGNTIYF
TRBJ2-1	TRBV4-1	CASSQDPTGEYNEQFF
TRBJ2-5	TRBV6-5	CASSYSRLAGETQYF
TRBJ2-3	TRBV7-2	CASSTPKAADTQYF
TRBJ1-3	TRBV3-1/TRBV3-2	CASSRGGSENTIYF
TRBJ1-2	TRBV6-1	CASSEESRLNYGYTF
TRBJ1-1	TRBV13	CASSSYLGVNTEAFF
TRBJ1-5	TRBV7-2	CASSPRTGANQPQHF
TRBJ2-1	TRBV9	CASSVGLAGGGITYNEQFF
TRBJ2-5	TRBV5-4	CASSRATSQETQYF
TRBJ1-4	TRBV2	CASSEALPGFLGEKLFF
TRBJ2-5	TRBV6-5	CASGYPGRTQYF
TRBJ1-1	TRBV12-3/TRBV12-4	CASSFGTEAFF
TRBJ2-5	TRBV4-1	CASSQDSVETQYF
TRBJ1-5	TRBV5-8	CASSSNTINRGLYQPQHF
TRBJ1-1	TRBV7-9	CASSLTTRGTEAFF
TRBJ2-2	TRBV19	CASDRNGELFF
TRBJ1-5	TRBV5-8	CASSLQGRSNQPQHF
TRBJ2-7	TRBV5-1	CASSPTQGWYEQYF
TRBJ2-7	TRBV6-5	CASSYSFQAYEQYF
TRBJ1-4	TRBV6-5	CASSGGGFANEKLFF
TRBJ1-4	TRBV6-5	CASSPRQGENEKLFF
TRBJ1-3	TRBV7-9	CASSPRGSRATSGNTIYF
TRBJ1-6	TRBV5-8	CASSLRNSPLHF
TRBJ1-5	TRBV5-1	CASSEGQGAPFNQPQHF
TRBJ1-5	TRBV7-8	CASSFRTGGSLQHF
TRBJ1-1	TRBV5-5	CASSLGTGSGTEAFF
TRBJ2-3	TRBV7-3	CASSLQSSSDTQYF
TRBJ1-2	TRBV2	CASREAVFGYTF
TRBJ1-1	TRBV6-5	CASSYEQRGTEAFF
TRBJ1-2	TRBV12-2	CASRLVNGGKPSGGYTF
TRBJ2-1	TRBV5-4	CASSPGDQGTYNEQFF
TRBJ2-1	TRBV6-5	CASSPSLAGASGALF
TRBJ1-2	TRBV2	CASSEMTGGYTF
TRBJ1-1	TRBV6-5	CASSYSGARTEAFF
TRBJ2-2	TRBV4-3	CASSQGGRGVGTGELFF
TRBJ1-5	TRBV29-1	CSVEEGSNQPQHF